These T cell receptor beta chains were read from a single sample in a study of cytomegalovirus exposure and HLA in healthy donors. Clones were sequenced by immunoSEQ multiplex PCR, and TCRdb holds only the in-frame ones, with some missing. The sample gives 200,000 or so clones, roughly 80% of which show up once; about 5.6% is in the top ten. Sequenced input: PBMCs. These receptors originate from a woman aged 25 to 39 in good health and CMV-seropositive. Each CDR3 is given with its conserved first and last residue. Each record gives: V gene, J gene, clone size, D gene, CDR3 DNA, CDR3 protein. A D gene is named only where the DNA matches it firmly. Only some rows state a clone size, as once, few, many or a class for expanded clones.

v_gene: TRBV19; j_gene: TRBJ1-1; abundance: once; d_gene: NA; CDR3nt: TGTGCCAGTAGTATCGCGGGACGGATGAACACTGAAGCTTTCTTT; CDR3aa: CASSIAGRMNTEAFF
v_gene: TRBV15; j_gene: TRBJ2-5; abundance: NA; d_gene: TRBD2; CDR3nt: TGTGCCACCAGCAGGTTAAGCGGGAGGGGCGGGGAGACCCAGTACTTC; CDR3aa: CATSRLSGRGGETQYF
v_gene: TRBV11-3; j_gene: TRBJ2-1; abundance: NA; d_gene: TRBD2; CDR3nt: TGTGCCAGCAGCTTAGTGTGGGAGGGCCGCAATGAGCAGTTCTTC; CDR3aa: CASSLVWEGRNEQFF
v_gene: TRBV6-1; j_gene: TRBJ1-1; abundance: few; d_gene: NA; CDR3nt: TGTGCCAGCAGCCTCAGGGGTGGCCCTGAAGCTTTCTTT; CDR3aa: CASSLRGGPEAFF
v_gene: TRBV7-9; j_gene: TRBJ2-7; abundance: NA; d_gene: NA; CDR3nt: TGTGCCAGCAGCTTACGTCAGGTGCACGAGCAGTACTTC; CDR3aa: CASSLRQVHEQYF
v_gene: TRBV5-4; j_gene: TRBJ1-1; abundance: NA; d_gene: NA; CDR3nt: TGTGCCAGCAGCTCCGGACAGAACACTGAAGCTTTCTTT; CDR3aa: CASSSGQNTEAFF
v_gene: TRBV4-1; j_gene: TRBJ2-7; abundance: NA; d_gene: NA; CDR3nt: TGCGCCAGCAGCTCTACCGGCTACGAGCAGTACTTC; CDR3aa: CASSSTGYEQYF
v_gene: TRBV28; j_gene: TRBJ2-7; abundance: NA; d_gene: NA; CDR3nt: TGTGCCAGCAGCCCTCCGAAGCTAGGCTACGGAGCCTACGAGCAGTACTTC; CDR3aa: CASSPPKLGYGAYEQYF
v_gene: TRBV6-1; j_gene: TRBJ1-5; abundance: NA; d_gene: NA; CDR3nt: TGTGCCAGCACCTCTGAGGGCCTCCAGCCCCAGCATTTT; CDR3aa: CASTSEGLQPQHF
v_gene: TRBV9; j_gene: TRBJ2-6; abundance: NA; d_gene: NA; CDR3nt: TGTGCCAGCAGCGTGGACCCGGGACAGGCCAACGTCCTGACTTTC; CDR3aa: CASSVDPGQANVLTF
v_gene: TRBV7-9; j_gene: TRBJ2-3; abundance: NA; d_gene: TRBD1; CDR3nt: TGTGCCAGCAGCCTGACAGGGTCGGATACGCAGTATTTT; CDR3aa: CASSLTGSDTQYF
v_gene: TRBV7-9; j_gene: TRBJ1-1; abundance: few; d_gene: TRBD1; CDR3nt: TGTTCCAGCAGCCTAAGACGTTTAGGGGGCGCAGGCAACACTGAAGCTTTCTTT; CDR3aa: CSSSLRRLGGAGNTEAFF
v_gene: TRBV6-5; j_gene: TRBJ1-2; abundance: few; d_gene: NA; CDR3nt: TGTGCCAGCAGCCAGGGGAGGGATGGCTACACCTTC; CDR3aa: CASSQGRDGYTF
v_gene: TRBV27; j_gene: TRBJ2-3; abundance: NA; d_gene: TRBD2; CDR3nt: TGTGCCAGCACTAGTTTACCGGCGACTAGCGATACAGATACGCAGTATTTT; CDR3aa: CASTSLPATSDTDTQYF
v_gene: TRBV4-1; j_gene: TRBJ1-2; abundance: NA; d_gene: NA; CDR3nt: TGCGCCAGCAGCCAAGAAGTAGGAGACAGGACTTATCGTGGCTACACCTTC; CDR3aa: CASSQEVGDRTYRGYTF
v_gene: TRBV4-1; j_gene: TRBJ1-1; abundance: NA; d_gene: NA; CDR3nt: TGCGCCAGCAGCCAAGTAGGGGGGAACACTGAAGCTTTCTTT; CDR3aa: CASSQVGGNTEAFF
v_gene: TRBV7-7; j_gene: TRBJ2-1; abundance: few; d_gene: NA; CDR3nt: TGTGCTAGCAGCCCAACTGGCAATGAGCAGTTCTTC; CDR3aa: CASSPTGNEQFF
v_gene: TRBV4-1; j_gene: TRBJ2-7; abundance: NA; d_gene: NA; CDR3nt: TGCGCCAGCAGCCAGGGGGCGGCCCTGAGCTCCTACGAGCAGTACTTC; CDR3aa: CASSQGAALSSYEQYF
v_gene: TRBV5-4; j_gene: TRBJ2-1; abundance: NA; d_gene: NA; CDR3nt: TGTGCCAGCAGCTTGGGGGGGCGAGAGCAGTTCTTC; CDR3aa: CASSLGGREQFF
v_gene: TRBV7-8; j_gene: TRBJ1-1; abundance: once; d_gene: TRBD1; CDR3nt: TGTGCCAGCAGCCGCACAGGGGGAACTGAAGCTTTCTTT; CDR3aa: CASSRTGGTEAFF
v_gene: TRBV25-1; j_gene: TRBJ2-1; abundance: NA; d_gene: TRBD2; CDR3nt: TGTGCCAGCAGTATAATAGCGGGAGGGCCGAATGAGCAGTTCTTC; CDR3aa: CASSIIAGGPNEQFF
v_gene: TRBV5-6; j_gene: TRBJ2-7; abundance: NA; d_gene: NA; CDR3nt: TGTGCCAGCAGCATCGGTTTATCCTACGAGCAGTACTTC; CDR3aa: CASSIGLSYEQYF
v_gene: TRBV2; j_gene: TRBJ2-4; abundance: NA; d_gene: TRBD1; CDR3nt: TGTGCCAGCAGCGGGACAGCTCAGTACTTC; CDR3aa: CASSGTAQYF
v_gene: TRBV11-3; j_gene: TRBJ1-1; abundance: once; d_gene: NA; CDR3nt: TGTGCCAGCAGCTACAGGGAGAACACTGAAGCTTTCTTT; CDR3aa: CASSYRENTEAFF
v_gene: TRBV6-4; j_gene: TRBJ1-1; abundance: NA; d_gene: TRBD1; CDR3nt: TGTGCCAGCAGACTAACAGGGGTTTCTGAAGCTTTCTTT; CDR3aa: CASRLTGVSEAFF
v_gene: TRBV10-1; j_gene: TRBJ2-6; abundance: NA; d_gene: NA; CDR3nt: TGCGCCAGCAGTGAGACGGTCTCTGGGGCCAACGTCCTGACTTTC; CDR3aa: CASSETVSGANVLTF
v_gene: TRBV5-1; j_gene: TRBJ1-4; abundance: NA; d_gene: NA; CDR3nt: TGCGCCAGCAGCTTGCTAGGTGCAACTAATGAAAAACTGTTTTTT; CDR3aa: CASSLLGATNEKLFF
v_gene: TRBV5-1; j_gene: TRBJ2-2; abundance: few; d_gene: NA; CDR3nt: TGCGCCAGCAGCTCATTGACCGGGGAGCTGTTTTTT; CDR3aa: CASSSLTGELFF
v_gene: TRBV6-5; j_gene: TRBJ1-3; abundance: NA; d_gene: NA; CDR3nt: TGTGCCAGCAGCGCATACGGTACCGGAAACACCATATATTTT; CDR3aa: CASSAYGTGNTIYF
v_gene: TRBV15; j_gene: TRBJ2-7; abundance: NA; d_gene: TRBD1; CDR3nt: TGTGCCACCAGCCGCTCTACAGGGGCGGGTAGGACCTACGAGCAGTACTTC; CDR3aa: CATSRSTGAGRTYEQYF
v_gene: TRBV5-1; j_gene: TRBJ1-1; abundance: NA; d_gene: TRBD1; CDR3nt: TGCGCCAGCAGACAATACCGGGACAGGCTTATGAACACTGAAGCTTTCTTT; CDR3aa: CASRQYRDRLMNTEAFF
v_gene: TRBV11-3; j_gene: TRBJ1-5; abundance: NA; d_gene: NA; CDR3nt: TGTGCCAGCAGCTTAGTTAGGCGGAGCAATCAGCCCCAGCATTTT; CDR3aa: CASSLVRRSNQPQHF
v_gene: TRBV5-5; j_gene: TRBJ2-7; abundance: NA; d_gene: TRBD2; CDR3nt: TGTGCCAGCAGCAAATTTAGCGGGAAAATTTGGAACGAGCAGTACTTC; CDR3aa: CASSKFSGKIWNEQYF
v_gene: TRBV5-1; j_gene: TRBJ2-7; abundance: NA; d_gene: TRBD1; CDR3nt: TGCGCCAGCAGCACCTCCGGGACAGGGCAGGGCGAGCAGTACTTC; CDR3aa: CASSTSGTGQGEQYF
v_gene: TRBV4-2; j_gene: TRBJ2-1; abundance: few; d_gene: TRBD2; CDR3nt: TGTGCCAGCAGCCAAGACCCTAGCGGCCCCTACAATGAGCAGTTCTTC; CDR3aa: CASSQDPSGPYNEQFF
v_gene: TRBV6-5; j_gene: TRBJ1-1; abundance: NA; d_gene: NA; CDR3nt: TGTGCCAGCAGGAAGACAGAACCTAACACTGAAGCTTTCTTT; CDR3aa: CASRKTEPNTEAFF
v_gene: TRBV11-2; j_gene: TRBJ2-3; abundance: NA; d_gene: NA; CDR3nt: TGTGCCAGCAGCCGCGCAGGGGGCACAGATACGCAGTATTTT; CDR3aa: CASSRAGGTDTQYF
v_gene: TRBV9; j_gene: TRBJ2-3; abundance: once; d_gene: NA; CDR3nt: TGTGCCAGCAGCGTAGAGGCGGGTTTTGCCACAGATACGCAGTATTTT; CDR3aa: CASSVEAGFATDTQYF
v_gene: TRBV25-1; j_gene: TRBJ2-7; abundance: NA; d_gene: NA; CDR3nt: TGTGCCAGCAGACCCGGGTCTAATATATACGAGCAGTACTTC; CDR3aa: CASRPGSNIYEQYF
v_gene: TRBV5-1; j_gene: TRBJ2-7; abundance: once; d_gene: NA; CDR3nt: TGCGCCAGCCGCGGGATTCCAAACTACGAGCAGTACTTC; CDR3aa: CASRGIPNYEQYF